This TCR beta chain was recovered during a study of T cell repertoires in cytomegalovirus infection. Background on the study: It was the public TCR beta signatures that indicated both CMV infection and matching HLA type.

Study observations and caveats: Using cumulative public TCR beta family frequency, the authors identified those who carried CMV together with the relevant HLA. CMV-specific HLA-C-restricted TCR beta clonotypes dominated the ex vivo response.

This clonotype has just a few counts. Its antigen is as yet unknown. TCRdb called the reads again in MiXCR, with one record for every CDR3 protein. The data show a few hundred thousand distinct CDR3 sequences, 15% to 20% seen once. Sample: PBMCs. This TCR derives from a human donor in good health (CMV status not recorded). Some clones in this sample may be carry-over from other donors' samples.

Here the CDR3 reads CASSQQRASYNSPLHF. Here the CDR3 DNA reads TGTGCCAGCAGCCAACAGAGGGCCAGTTATAATTCACCCCTCCACTTT. The chain links TRBV14 to TRBJ1-6; D unresolved. The germline gives CDR1 SGHDN, CDR2 FVKESK. CDR3 size: 16 residues. Trimming removed 2 bases from V and 4 bases from J, with 12 bases in between.